The 10 T cell receptor beta chains in this list originate from one sample, sequenced in a study of blood T cells in healthy people across ages. A second PCR, run for about 6 to 12 cycles, used a sample-barcoded 5' primer plus a J-beta primer mix. One entry per CDR3 protein, called by TCRdb with MiXCR from the 5' RACE reads. The table shows under 700,000 distinct CDR3 sequences, with about 25% occurring only once. A further study also used this sample, focusing on T cells of mothers and their children.

The specimen sequenced was blood. The receptors were sampled from a boy aged 10-17 years in good health.

A word on this clonotype: The CDR3 ends on some other residue instead of the conserved phenylalanine or tryptophan, so this is likely a read error. V and J are TRBV20-1 and TRBJ2-3, with 10 positions matching TRBD2. CDR1 is DFQATT, CDR2 SNEGSKA, per germline (reference sequence). V lost 6 bases, J lost 6 bases, and 12 bases stayed unmatched. The CDR3 consists of 15 residues. Here the CDR3 reads CSAGTLAGVQDTQYL. In nucleotides, the CDR3 is TGCAGTGCGGGGACCCTAGCGGGAGTACAGGATACGCAGTATTTG.

V usage is TRBV2 and J usage is TRBJ2-7, with D possibly matching TRBD1 (6 bases). This CDR3 comprises 15 residues. CDR1 SNHLY and CDR2 FYNNEI come from the germline V gene. The V gene lost 3 bases and the J gene lost 3 bases, with 15 bases spanning the gap. CDR3 sequence: CASSETTGTIYEQYF. For the CDR3, the DNA is TGTGCCAGCAGTGAGACAACCGGGACAATCTACGAGCAGTACTTC.

This clonotype was detected only a few times. This chain uses TRBV29-1 with TRBJ2-1; 11 bases align to TRBD2. The J call may be mistaken, given a closer DNA end match to TRBJ2-5. The CDR3 has 14 residues. CDR1 and CDR2 from the germline V gene are SQVTM and ANQGSEA. The CDR3, as DNA: TGCAGCGTTGAAGACTCTAGCGGGAGGGAGACCCAGTACTTC. Encoded protein: CSVEDSSGRETQYF.

The CDR3 DNA follows: TGTGCCAGCAGCGGCCCGACTAGCGGGAGGGCTGCCCACGAGCAGTACTTC. Encoded protein: CASSGPTSGRAAHEQYF. The genes are TRBV28 and TRBJ2-1; 14 positions match TRBD2. The J call may be wrong; the DNA end is better matched by TRBJ2-7. Per germline, CDR1 MDHEN and CDR2 SYDVKM. This CDR3 contains 17 residues.

The rearrangement links TRBV9 to TRBJ1-6; D possibly corresponds to TRBD1 (5 bases). The CDR3 runs 12 residues. V dropped 0 bases and J dropped 10 bases, with 5 bases sitting between them. The germline CDR1 and CDR2 sequences are SGDLS and YYNGEE. The CDR3 coding sequence is TGTGCCAGCAGCGTAGAGGGGTCACCCCTCCACTTT. Translating gives CASSVEGSPLHF. Complete variable domain (other parts from reference TRBV9 and TRBJ1-6): DSGVTQTPKHLITATGQRVTLRCSPRSGDLSVYWYQQSLDQGLQFLIQYYNGEERAKGNILERFSAQQFPDLHSELNLSSLELGDSALYFCASSVEGSPLHFGNGTRLTVT.

The rearrangement links TRBV4-3 to TRBJ2-1; no clear D gene. V dropped 0 bases and J dropped 0 bases, with 9 bases sitting between them. Germline values: CDR1 LGHNA, CDR2 YSLEER. This CDR3 region has 16 residues. CDR3 sequence reads: CASSQDSGNSYNEQFF. The DNA of the CDR3 is TGCGCCAGCAGCCAAGATAGTGGCAACTCCTACAATGAGCAGTTCTTC.

This chain links TRBV9 with TRBJ2-2; TRBD2 matches at 13 bases. This CDR3 is 17 amino acids long. CDR1 is SGDLS, CDR2 YYNGEE, per germline. V trimming: 2 bases; J trimming: 7 bases; junction bases outside the gene matches: 8. CDR3 DNA: TGTGCCAGCAGCGTGGGGACTAGCGGGATTATGGTCGGGGAGCTGTTTTTT. It is translated as CASSVGTSGIMVGELFF.

The chain carries TRBV27 and TRBJ1-4; 9 nucleotides match TRBD1. CDR1 and CDR2 (germline): MNHEY, SMNVEV (reference sequence). V dropped 5 bases and J dropped 11; count of bases not matched to a gene: 12. This CDR3 contains 15 residues. The CDR3 sequence: CASSITGTGMRKLFF. The CDR3, as DNA: TGTGCCAGCAGTATCACCGGGACAGGGATGAGGAAACTGTTTTTT. The whole variable domain, filled in from reference TRBV27 and TRBJ1-4, reads EAQVTQNPRYLITVTGKKLTVTCSQNMNHEYMSWYRQDPGLGLRQIYYSMNVEVTDKGDVPEGYKVSRKEKRNFPLILESPSPNQTSLYFCASSITGTGMRKLFFGSGTQLSVL.

This rearrangement joins TRBV18 to TRBJ2-1; no definite D call. Germline V gene sequence: CDR1 KGHSH, CDR2 LQKENI. Trimming took 2 bases from V and 5 from J, leaving 7 bases between them. The CDR3 is 13 residues long. The CDR3 DNA is TGTGCCAGCTCACCAACGCCAAACAATGAGCAGTTCTTC. It translates to CASSPTPNNEQFF.

This clonotype was seen a few times. The chain employs TRBV7-2 and TRBJ1-1; D gene unclear. This CDR3 has 13 amino acids. Trimming cost V 4 bases and J 6 bases, with 12 bases left between them. Germline loops: CDR1 SGHTA, CDR2 FQGNSA. The CDR3 coding sequence is TGTGCCAGCAGCTACGGGAACGGGGCTGAAGCTTTCTTT. Protein sequence: CASSYGNGAEAFF. Variable domain in full (rest from reference TRBV7-2 and TRBJ1-1): GAGVSQSPSNKVTEKGKDVELRCDPISGHTALYWYRQSLGQGLEFLIYFQGNSAPDKSGLPSDRFSAERTGGSVSTLTIQRTQQEDSAVYLCASSYGNGAEAFFGQGTRLTVV.